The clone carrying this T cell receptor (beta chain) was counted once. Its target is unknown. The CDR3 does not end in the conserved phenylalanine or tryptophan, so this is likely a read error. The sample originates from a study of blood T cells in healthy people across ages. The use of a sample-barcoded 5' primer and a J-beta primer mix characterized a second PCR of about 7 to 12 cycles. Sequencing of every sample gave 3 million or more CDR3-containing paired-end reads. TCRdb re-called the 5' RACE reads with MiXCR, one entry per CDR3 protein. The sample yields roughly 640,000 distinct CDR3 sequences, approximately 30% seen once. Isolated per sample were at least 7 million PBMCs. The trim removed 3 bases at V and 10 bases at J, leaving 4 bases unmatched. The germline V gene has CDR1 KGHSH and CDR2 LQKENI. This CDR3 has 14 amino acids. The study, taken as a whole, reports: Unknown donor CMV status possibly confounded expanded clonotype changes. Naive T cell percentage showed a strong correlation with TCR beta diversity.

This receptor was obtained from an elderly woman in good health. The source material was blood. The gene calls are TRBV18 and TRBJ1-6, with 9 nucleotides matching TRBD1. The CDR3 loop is CASSPDRGGSPLHL. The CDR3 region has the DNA TGTGCCAGCTCACCGGACAGGGGTGGCTCACCCCTCCACTTG.